Listed below are T cell receptor beta chains from one sample, sequenced in a study of blood T cells in healthy people across ages. TCRdb re-derived calls from the 5' RACE reads in MiXCR, one entry per CDR3 protein. The table lists fewer than 900,000 distinct CDR3 sequences, 43% of them singletons, with more than 20% in the top ten. The sequenced material came from blood. These receptors were collected from a woman aged 55 to 70 in good health. The CDR3 runs from the conserved cysteine through the conserved F or W. Size is stated for part of the rows, as once, few or many counts, or as a class when the clone is expanded.

TRBV9	NA	NA	14	CASSLDRVRETQYF
TRBV25-1	many	TRBJ1-2	14	CASSELTDNNGYTF
TRBV30	NA	TRBJ2-5	12	CAWRLPQETQYF
TRBV3-1	NA	TRBJ2-1	16	CASSQGWVAGHDGGFF
TRBV3-1	NA	TRBJ2-1	12	CVSSPDYGPQFF
TRBV9	NA	TRBJ2-5	14	CASSGTSGSEIQYF
TRBV7-9	many	TRBJ2-7	11	CATSADYEQYF
TRBV9	NA	TRBJ2-5	15	CASSVGGQGQETQYF
TRBV11-2	NA	TRBJ2-1	15	CASSLDVPSYNEQFF
TRBV7-8	many	TRBJ2-3	15	CASSWAGSPTDTQYF